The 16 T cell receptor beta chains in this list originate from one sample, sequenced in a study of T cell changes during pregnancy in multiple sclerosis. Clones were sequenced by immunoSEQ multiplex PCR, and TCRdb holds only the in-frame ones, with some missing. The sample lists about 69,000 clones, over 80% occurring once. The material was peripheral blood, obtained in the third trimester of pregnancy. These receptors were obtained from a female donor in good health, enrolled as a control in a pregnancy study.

Here the CDR3 DNA reads TGTGCCAGCAGGGGGGCCTGGGGAAACATTCAGTACTTC. Encoded protein: CASRGAWGNIQYF. The chain employs TRBV6-5 and TRBJ2-4; TRBD1 might be the D (6 bases). This CDR3 is 13 amino acids long. V was cut by 6 bases and J by 6 bases, with 12 bases left in between. The germline V gene encodes CDR1 MNHEY and CDR2 SVGAGI.

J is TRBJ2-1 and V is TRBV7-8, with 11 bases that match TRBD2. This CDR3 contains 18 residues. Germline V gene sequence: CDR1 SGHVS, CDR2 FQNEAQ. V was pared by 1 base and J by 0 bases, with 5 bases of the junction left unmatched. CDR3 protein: CASSLVAGTSGSYNEQFF. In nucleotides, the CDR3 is TGTGCCAGCAGCTTAGTGGCCGGGACTAGCGGCTCCTACAATGAGCAGTTCTTC.

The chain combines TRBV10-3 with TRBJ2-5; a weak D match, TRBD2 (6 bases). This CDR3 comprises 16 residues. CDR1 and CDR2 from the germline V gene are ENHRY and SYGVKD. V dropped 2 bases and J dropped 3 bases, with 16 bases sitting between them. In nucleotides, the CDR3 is TGTGCCATCAGTGAGCCAACCGCCGAGCGGGAAGAGACCCAGTACTTC. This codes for CAISEPTAEREETQYF.

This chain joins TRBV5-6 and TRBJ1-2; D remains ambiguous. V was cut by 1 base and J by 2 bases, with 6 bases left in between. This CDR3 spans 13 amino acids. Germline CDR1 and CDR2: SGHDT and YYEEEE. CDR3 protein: CASSLRENYGYTF. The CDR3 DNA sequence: TGTGCCAGCAGCTTGCGAGAAAACTATGGCTACACCTTC.

Here the CDR3 reads CAWSADSEAFF. In DNA form, the CDR3 reads TGTGCCTGGAGCGCCGACAGTGAAGCTTTCTTT. The V gene is TRBV30, the J gene TRBJ1-1, with D possibly matching TRBD1 (5 bases). This CDR3 region has 11 residues. The V gene's germline CDR1 is GTSNPN and CDR2 SVGIG (reference sequence). V was pared by 3 bases and J by 7 bases, with 9 bases between.

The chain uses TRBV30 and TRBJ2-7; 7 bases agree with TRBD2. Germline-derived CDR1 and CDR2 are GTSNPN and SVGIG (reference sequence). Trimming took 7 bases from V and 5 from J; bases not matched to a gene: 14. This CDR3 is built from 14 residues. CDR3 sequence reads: CAFSWGGTSHEQYF. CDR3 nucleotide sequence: TGTGCCTTCTCTTGGGGGGGGACCTCACACGAGCAGTACTTC.

The CDR3 sequence is CAFSTGDTEAFF. In DNA form, the CDR3 reads TGTGCCTTCTCGACAGGGGACACTGAAGCTTTCTTT. The rearrangement joins TRBV30 to TRBJ1-1, with 8 bases matching TRBD1. Looked up from germline, CDR1 is GTSNPN and CDR2 is SVGIG (reference sequence). V shed 7 bases and J 3 bases; nucleotides not matched to a gene: 4. The length of the CDR3 is 12 residues.

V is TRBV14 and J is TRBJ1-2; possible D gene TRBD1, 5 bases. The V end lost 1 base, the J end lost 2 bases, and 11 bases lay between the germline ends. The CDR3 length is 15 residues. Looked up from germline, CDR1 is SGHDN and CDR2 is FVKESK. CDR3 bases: TGTGCCAGCAGCCAAGTTCAGGGAAGCAACTATGGCTACACCTTC. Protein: CASSQVQGSNYGYTF. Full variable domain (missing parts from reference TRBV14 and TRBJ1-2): EAGVTQFPSHSVIEKGQTVTLRCDPISGHDNLYWYRRVMGKEIKFLLHFVKESKQDESGMPNNRFLAERTGGTYSTLKVQPAELEDSGVYFCASSQVQGSNYGYTFGSGTRLTVV.

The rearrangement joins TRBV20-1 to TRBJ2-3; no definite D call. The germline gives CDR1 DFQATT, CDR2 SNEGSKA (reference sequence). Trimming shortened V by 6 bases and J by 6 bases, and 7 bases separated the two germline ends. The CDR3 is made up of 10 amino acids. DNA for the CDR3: TGCAGTGCGGTGCAGGATACGCAGTATTTT. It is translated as CSAVQDTQYF.

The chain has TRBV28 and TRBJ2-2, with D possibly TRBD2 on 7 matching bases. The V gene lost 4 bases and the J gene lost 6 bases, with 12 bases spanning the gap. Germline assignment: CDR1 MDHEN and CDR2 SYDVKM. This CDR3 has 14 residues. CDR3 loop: CASSWGGFPGELFF. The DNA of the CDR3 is TGTGCCAGCAGTTGGGGGGGCTTTCCCGGGGAGCTGTTTTTT.

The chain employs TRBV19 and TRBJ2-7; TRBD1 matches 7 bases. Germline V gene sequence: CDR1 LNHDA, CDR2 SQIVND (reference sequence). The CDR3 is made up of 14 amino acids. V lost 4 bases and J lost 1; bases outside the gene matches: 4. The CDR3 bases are TGTGCCAGTAGTAACCCGGACAGGTCCTACGAGCAGTACTTC. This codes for CASSNPDRSYEQYF.

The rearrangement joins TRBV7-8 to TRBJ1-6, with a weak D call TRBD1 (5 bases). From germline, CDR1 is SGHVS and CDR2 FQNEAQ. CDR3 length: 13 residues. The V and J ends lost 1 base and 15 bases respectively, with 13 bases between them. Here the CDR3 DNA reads TGTGCCAGCAGCTTAGTCGTTAGGGGTGACCTCCACTTT. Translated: CASSLVVRGDLHF.

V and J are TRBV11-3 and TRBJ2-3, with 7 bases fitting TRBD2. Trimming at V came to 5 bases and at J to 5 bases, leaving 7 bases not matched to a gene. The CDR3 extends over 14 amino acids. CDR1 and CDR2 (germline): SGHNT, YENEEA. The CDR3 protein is CASSLQTGGDTQYF. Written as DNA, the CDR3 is TGTGCCAGCAGCCTACAAACGGGAGGAGATACGCAGTATTTT.

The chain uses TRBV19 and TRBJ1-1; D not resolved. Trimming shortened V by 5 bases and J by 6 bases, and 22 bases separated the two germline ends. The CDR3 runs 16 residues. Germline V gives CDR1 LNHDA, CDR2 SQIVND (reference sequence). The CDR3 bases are TGTGCCAGTAGTTCCTGGACCCCCGGGAGAAACGCTGAAGCTTTCTTT. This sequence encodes CASSSWTPGRNAEAFF.

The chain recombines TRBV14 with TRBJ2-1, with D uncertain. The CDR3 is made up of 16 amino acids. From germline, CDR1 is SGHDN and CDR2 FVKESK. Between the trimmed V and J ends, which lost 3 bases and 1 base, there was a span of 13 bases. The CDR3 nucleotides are TGTGCCAGCAGCCAGAGTTTAAGAAGTTCCTACAATGAGCAGTTCTTC. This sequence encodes CASSQSLRSSYNEQFF.

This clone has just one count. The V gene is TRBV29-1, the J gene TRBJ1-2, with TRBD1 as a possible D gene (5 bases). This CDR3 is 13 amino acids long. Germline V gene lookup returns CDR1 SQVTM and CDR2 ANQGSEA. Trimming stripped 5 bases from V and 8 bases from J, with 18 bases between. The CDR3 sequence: CSVPYGDRGGYTF. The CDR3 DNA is TGCAGCGTTCCCTATGGGGATCGGGGGGGCTACACCTTC.